The T cell receptor beta chain under discussion was sequenced for a study of blood T cell repertoires in COVID-19. In the study overall: COVID-19 samples from acute and convalescent phases originated in the United States, Italy and Spain.

Trimming pared 1 base from V and 3 bases from J, leaving 13 bases between. This CDR3 comprises 15 residues. CDR1 is SGHNT, CDR2 YYREEE, per germline (reference sequence). Data came from immunoSEQ multiplex PCR; TCRdb stores just in-frame clones and leaves some out. The sample contains under 170,000 clones, 70% to 90% of which appear only once. This receptor was taken from a man between 65 and 80 years old with acute or convalescent COVID-19. This sequence joins TRBV5-4 and TRBJ1-1; D not certain. Sequencing was done on a sample of peripheral blood. The CDR3 DNA sequence: TGTGCCAGCAGCTTGCTTGGGGAGCGCTACACTGAAGCTTTCTTT. This translates into CASSLLGERYTEAFF.